This T cell receptor (beta chain) was identified in a study of cytomegalovirus exposure and HLA in healthy donors. Study at large: Earlier results showed 90 million to 120 million unique TCR beta sequences derived from about 179 million T cells.

Remarks on this clone: What it binds is unknown.

The PCR had 60 Vbeta and 13 Jbeta primers. TCRdb's copy holds only in-frame clones and misses some; the assay was immunoSEQ multiplex PCR. The sample has about 160,000 clones, roughly 84% seen once. Study-wide findings and caveats: In a later analysis, V- and J-gene trimming of beta chains associated with a DCLRE1C missense variant, replicated independently. Rarity held for most TCR sequences, but there were some public TCRs that occurred in many donors. Available immune exposure information covered CMV serostatus only.

V lost 4 bases and J 4 bases, leaving 11 bases between the germline ends. Germline V gene sequence: CDR1 SGHAT, CDR2 FQNNGV. This CDR3 is 14 amino acids long. J is TRBJ1-3 and V is TRBV11-2; D unclear. Specimen: PBMCs. The receptor was derived from a boy between 2 and 10 years old in good health and CMV-seronegative. The CDR3 bases are TGTGCCAGCAGCTATGAGACATTCGGAAACACCATATATTTT. Its protein product is CASSYETFGNTIYF. The entire variable domain, with the rest obtained from reference TRBV11-2 and TRBJ1-3, is as follows: EAGVAQSPRYKIIEKRQSVAFWCNPISGHATLYWYQQILGQGPKLLIQFQNNGVVDDSQLPKDRFSAERLKGVDSTLKIQPAKLEDSAVYLCASSYETFGNTIYFGEGSWLTVV.